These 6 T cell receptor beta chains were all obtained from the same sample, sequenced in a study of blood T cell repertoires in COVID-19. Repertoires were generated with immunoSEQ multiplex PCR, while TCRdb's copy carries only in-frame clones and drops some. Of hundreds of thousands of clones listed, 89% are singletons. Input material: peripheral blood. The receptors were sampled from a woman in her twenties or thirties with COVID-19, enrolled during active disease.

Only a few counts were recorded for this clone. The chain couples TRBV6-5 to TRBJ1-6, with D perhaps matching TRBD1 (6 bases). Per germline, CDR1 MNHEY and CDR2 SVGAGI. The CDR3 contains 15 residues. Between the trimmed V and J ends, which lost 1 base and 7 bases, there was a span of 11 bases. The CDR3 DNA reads TGTGCCAGCAGTTACTGGGCAGGGGACAATTCACCCCTCCACTTT. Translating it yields CASSYWAGDNSPLHF.

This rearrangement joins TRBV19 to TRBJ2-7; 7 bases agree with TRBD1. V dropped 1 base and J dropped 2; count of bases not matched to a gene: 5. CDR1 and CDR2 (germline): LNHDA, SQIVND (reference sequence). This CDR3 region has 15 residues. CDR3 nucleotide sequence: TGTGCCAGTAGTATAGGTATGGGACAGACCTACGAGCAGTACTTC. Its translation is CASSIGMGQTYEQYF.

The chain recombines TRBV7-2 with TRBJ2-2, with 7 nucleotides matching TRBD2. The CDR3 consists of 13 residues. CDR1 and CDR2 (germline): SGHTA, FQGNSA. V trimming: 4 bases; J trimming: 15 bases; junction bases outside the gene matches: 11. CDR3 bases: TGTGCCAGCAGCTCGAGTCGCGGGGGAGCGGTGTTTTTT. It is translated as CASSSSRGGAVFF.

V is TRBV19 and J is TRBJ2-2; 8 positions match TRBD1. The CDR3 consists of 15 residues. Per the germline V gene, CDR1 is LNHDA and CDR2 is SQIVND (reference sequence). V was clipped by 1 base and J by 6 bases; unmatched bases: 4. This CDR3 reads CASSIVTGAAGELFF. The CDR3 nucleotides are TGTGCCAGTAGTATAGTGACAGGGGCTGCCGGGGAGCTGTTTTTT.

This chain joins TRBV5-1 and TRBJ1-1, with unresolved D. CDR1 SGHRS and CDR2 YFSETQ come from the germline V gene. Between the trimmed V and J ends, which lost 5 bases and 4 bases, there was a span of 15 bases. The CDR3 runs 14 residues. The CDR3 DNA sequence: TGCGCCAGCAGGAGCCTAGCGGCTTTCACTGAAGCTTTCTTT. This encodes CASRSLAAFTEAFF.

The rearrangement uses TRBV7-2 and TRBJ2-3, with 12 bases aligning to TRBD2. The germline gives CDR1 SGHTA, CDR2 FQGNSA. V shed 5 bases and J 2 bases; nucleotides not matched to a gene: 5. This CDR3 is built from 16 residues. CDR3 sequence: CASSLTSGRFTDTQYF. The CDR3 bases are TGTGCCAGCAGCCTTACTAGCGGGAGGTTCACAGATACGCAGTATTTT.